This passage covers 29 T cell receptor beta chains from one sample sequenced in a study of CD8 T cells in ankylosing spondylitis. Findings of the study overall: A TCR beta motif of fewer than ten highly homologous variants appeared characteristic of ankylosing spondylitis blood.

These receptors are not linked to any known antigen. TCRdb used MiXCR to reprocess the 5' RACE reads, holding one entry per CDR3 protein. The table has under 550,000 distinct CDR3 sequences, 25% to 30% seen once. The material sequenced was blood, either unsorted or a sorted T cell fraction (not recorded which). These TCRs come from a male donor with ankylosing spondylitis.

The gene calls are TRBV20-1 and TRBJ2-1; TRBD2 matches 14 bases. The V and J ends lost 6 bases and 9 bases, in that order; junction bases with no gene match: 7. Germline V gives CDR1 DFQATT, CDR2 SNEGSKA (reference sequence). The CDR3 totals 14 residues. CDR3 nucleotides: TGCAGTGCGCCCGGGACTAGCGGGAGAGTTGAGCAGTTCTTC. Protein: CSAPGTSGRVEQFF.

This chain joins TRBV27 and TRBJ1-3; TRBD1 matches 8 bases. Germline values: CDR1 MNHEY, CDR2 SMNVEV (reference sequence). This CDR3 has 17 residues. J gave up 0 bases and V 5 bases, and 9 bases lay outside the gene matches. In DNA, the CDR3 is TGTGCCAGCAGTCCTTCGGACAGGGTCCACTCTGGAAACACCATATATTTT. The encoded protein is CASSPSDRVHSGNTIYF.

This clonotype appeared a few times. The chain couples TRBV5-1 to TRBJ2-3, with 10 bases lining up with TRBD2. Germline V gives CDR1 SGHRS, CDR2 YFSETQ. V lost 4 bases, J lost 3 bases, and 5 bases stayed unmatched. The CDR3 spans 15 residues. CDR3 sequence reads: CASSHSGRETDTQYF. The CDR3 coding sequence is TGCGCCAGCAGCCACAGCGGGAGGGAAACAGATACGCAGTATTTT. The full variable domain, in which reference TRBV5-1 and TRBJ2-3 provide the parts outside the CDR3, is KAGVTQTPRYLIKTRGQQVTLSCSPISGHRSVSWYQQTPGQGLQFLFEYFSETQRNKGNFPGRFSGRQFSNSRSEMNVSTLELGDSALYLCASSHSGRETDTQYFGPGTRLTVL.

The V and J genes are TRBV24-1 and TRBJ1-2; 9 nucleotides match TRBD1. The CDR3 loop spans 12 amino acids. With V trimmed by 12 bases and J by 6 bases, 7 bases remained unmatched. Germline V gene lookup returns CDR1 KGHDR and CDR2 SFDVKD. CDR3 in amino acids: CAAGQGIDGYTF. CDR3 DNA: TGTGCCGCGGGACAGGGAATTGATGGCTACACCTTC.

The rearrangement links TRBV7-2 to TRBJ2-1, with 12 bases aligning to TRBD2. The germline V gene encodes CDR1 SGHTA and CDR2 FQGNSA. V trimming: 5 bases; J trimming: 7 bases; junction bases outside the gene matches: 9. This CDR3 contains 16 residues. This CDR3 reads CASSPSLAGGGNEQFF. The CDR3 DNA follows: TGTGCCAGCAGCCCTTCACTAGCGGGAGGAGGTAATGAGCAGTTCTTC.

This clonotype has just a few counts. The rearrangement links TRBV11-2 to TRBJ2-1; 9 nucleotides agree with TRBD1. V shed 5 bases and J 15 bases; nucleotides not matched to a gene: 23. Germline loops: CDR1 SGHAT, CDR2 FQNNGV. This CDR3 contains 17 residues. In DNA, the CDR3 is TGTGCCAGCAGCCCGTACACCGTCCGGGACAGGGATCCCCAGTGGTTCTTC. This encodes CASSPYTVRDRDPQWFF. Together with reference TRBV11-2 and TRBJ2-1, the CDR3 gives the full variable domain: EAGVAQSPRYKIIEKRQSVAFWCNPISGHATLYWYQQILGQGPKLLIQFQNNGVVDDSQLPKDRFSAERLKGVDSTLKIQPAKLEDSAVYLCASSPYTVRDRDPQWFFGPGTRLTVL.

This chain joins TRBV19 and TRBJ1-1; D might be TRBD1 (6 bases). The CDR3 covers 14 residues. Germline assignment: CDR1 LNHDA and CDR2 SQIVND (reference sequence). Deletions cut 6 bases from V and 5 bases from J, with 16 bases between. In DNA, the CDR3 is TGTGCCAGTAGGACACAGGGAGTAGGGACTGAAGCTTTCTTT. Translating it yields CASRTQGVGTEAFF.

Comment on this clonotype: A much more abundant neighbour one base away suggests this may be a read error. This likely comes from a read error, as the CDR3 has no conserved phenylalanine or tryptophan at its end. V and J are TRBV2 and TRBJ2-7; D possibly corresponds to TRBD1 (6 bases). Germline lookup yields CDR1 SNHLY and CDR2 FYNNEI. CDR3 length: 14 residues. With 4 bases removed from V and 0 bases from J, the gap between germline ends came to 10 bases. CDR3 in amino acids: CASSARTASYEQYS. The CDR3 bases are TGTGCCAGCAGTGCGAGGACAGCCTCCTACGAGCAGTACTCC.

The chain uses TRBV6-5 and TRBJ2-7; D may be TRBD2 (5 bases). V lost 2 bases, J lost 0 bases, and 8 bases lay in between. Germline values: CDR1 MNHEY, CDR2 SVGAGI. The CDR3 consists of 14 residues. This CDR3 is CASSYGDYSYEQYF. CDR3 coding DNA: TGTGCCAGCAGTTACGGTGACTACTCCTACGAGCAGTACTTC.

V usage is TRBV7-7 and J usage is TRBJ2-1, with TRBD2 identical over 8 bases. Germline CDR1 and CDR2: SSHAT and FNYEAQ (reference sequence). The CDR3 has 15 residues. V dropped 4 bases and J dropped 9; count of bases not matched to a gene: 11. Written as DNA, the CDR3 is TGTGCCAGCAGCTCCCTAACGGGGGGGCTCGCTGAGCAGTTCTTC. It encodes CASSSLTGGLAEQFF.

The chain uses TRBV6-2 or TRBV6-3 and TRBJ1-5; no clear D gene. Per the germline V gene, CDR1 is MNHEY and CDR2 is SVGEGT. The germline V and J ends were trimmed by 0 bases and 7 bases, with 10 bases remaining between them. This CDR3 contains 14 residues. The CDR3 reads CASSYSLSGQPQHF. CDR3 nucleotide sequence: TGTGCCAGCAGTTACTCTCTTAGTGGGCAGCCCCAGCATTTT.

This clonotype was observed a handful of times. The genes are TRBV6-1 and TRBJ2-5; D gene ambiguous. The CDR3 is made up of 14 amino acids. V shed 4 bases and J shed 7 bases, with 16 bases lying between them. Germline-derived CDR1 and CDR2 are MNHNS and SASEGT. The CDR3 loop reads CASSVDGQSRTQYF. The CDR3 DNA is TGTGCCAGCAGTGTGGACGGCCAGTCGAGGACCCAGTACTTC.

The CDR3 DNA sequence: TGTGCCAGCAGTGAACCCCTTTCACCCCTCCACTTT. It is translated as CASSEPLSPLHF. V gene TRBV2 combines with J gene TRBJ1-6; D remains ambiguous. The CDR3 extends over 12 amino acids. V lost 2 bases, J lost 9 bases, and 5 bases lay in between. The germline V gene encodes CDR1 SNHLY and CDR2 FYNNEI.

The gene calls are TRBV29-1 and TRBJ1-4, with D tentatively TRBD1 (5 bases). Trimming removed 6 bases at V and 3 bases at J, with 11 bases between. Per the germline V gene, CDR1 is SQVTM and CDR2 is ANQGSEA. The CDR3 extends over 13 amino acids. In nucleotides, the CDR3 is TGCAGCGTACTCCGGGGCGCTAATGAAAAACTGTTTTTT. This sequence encodes CSVLRGANEKLFF.

This chain links TRBV20-1 with TRBJ2-5; 12 nucleotides line up with TRBD2. V gave up 1 base and J gave up 4 bases; unmatched junction bases: 7. The CDR3 is 16 amino acids. Germline V gives CDR1 DFQATT, CDR2 SNEGSKA (reference sequence). CDR3 nucleotides: TGCAGTGCTAGAGTACCCGCTAGCGGGAGGGCAGAGACCCAGTACTTC. It specifies CSARVPASGRAETQYF.

The table lists this clonotype with a count of one. The chain joins TRBV2 to TRBJ2-5, with TRBD2 as a possible D gene (6 bases). Germline V CDR1 and CDR2: SNHLY, FYNNEI. The CDR3 length is 14 residues. The V end lost 2 bases, the J end lost 5 bases, and 12 bases lay between the germline ends. Here the CDR3 reads CASSESAGGETQYF. The CDR3 region has the DNA TGTGCCAGCAGTGAATCGGCTGGAGGGGAGACCCAGTACTTC. The whole variable domain, filled in from reference TRBV2 and TRBJ2-5, reads EPEVTQTPSHQVTQMGQEVILRCVPISNHLYFYWYRQILGQKVEFLVSFYNNEISEKSEIFDDQFSVERPDGSNFTLKIRSTKLEDSAMYFCASSESAGGETQYFGPGTRLLVL.

This clonotype was seen a few times. This sequence joins TRBV7-2 and TRBJ1-2; 7 nucleotides line up with TRBD1. Trimming at V came to 1 base and at J to 5 bases, leaving 13 bases not matched to a gene. This CDR3 has 17 residues. Germline values: CDR1 SGHTA, CDR2 FQGNSA. In nucleotides, the CDR3 is TGTGCCAGCAGCTTAGGGGGACCGAGGGACAGAGAGTATGGCTACACCTTC. Encoded protein: CASSLGGPRDREYGYTF.

In its sample, this clonotype was seen once. The CDR3 nucleotides are TGCGCCAGCAGCTTAGTCAAGGTCGGGGGCTACAATGAGCAGTTCTTC. This gives the protein CASSLVKVGGYNEQFF. This chain links TRBV5-1 with TRBJ2-1, with D possibly being TRBD2 (6 bases). Between the trimmed V and J ends, which lost 2 bases and 3 bases, there was a span of 15 bases. The germline CDR1 and CDR2 sequences are SGHRS and YFSETQ. The CDR3 is made up of 16 amino acids.

The genes are TRBV12-3 or TRBV12-4 and TRBJ2-1; TRBD2 matches 10 bases. The J segment lost 7 bases and the V segment lost 6 bases, leaving 9 bases of the junction unmatched. CDR3 length equals 15 residues. CDR3 sequence: CASRYLAGAENEQFF. In DNA, the CDR3 is TGTGCCAGCAGATACCTAGCGGGAGCTGAGAATGAGCAGTTCTTC.

This clonotype was found a few times. The chain uses TRBV20-1 and TRBJ1-1, with 7 positions matching TRBD1. The germline V gene encodes CDR1 DFQATT and CDR2 SNEGSKA (reference sequence). Germline trimming cut 2 bases from V and 0 bases from J; bases unmatched to any gene: 3. CDR3 length: 14 amino acids. This chain's CDR3 is CSARRGQLNTEAFF. For the CDR3, the DNA is TGCAGTGCTAGAAGGGGGCAGCTGAACACTGAAGCTTTCTTT.

The chain recombines TRBV18 with TRBJ1-4; tentative D call: TRBD1 (5 bases). Trimming removed 1 base from V and 4 bases from J, with 10 bases in between. Germline V gene lookup returns CDR1 KGHSH and CDR2 LQKENI. The CDR3 is 15 residues long. CDR3 coding DNA: TGTGCCAGCTCACCACTGGCAGGGAGTAATGAAAAACTGTTTTTT. This gives the protein CASSPLAGSNEKLFF.

In this sample, this clonotype turned up a few times. This chain connects TRBV5-1 to TRBJ2-3, with D perhaps TRBD1 or TRBD2 (5 bases each). Germline loops: CDR1 SGHRS, CDR2 YFSETQ. This CDR3 contains 13 residues. Trimming cost V 7 bases and J 0 bases, with 9 bases left between them. CDR3 DNA: TGCGCCAGCGGGACGTTCAGCACAGATACGCAGTATTTT. Translating gives CASGTFSTDTQYF.

The gene calls are TRBV20-1 and TRBJ1-2, with 8 bases aligning to TRBD1. The CDR3 runs to 16 residues. CDR1 is DFQATT, CDR2 SNEGSKA, per germline (reference sequence). V lost 5 bases, J lost 4 bases, and 15 bases stayed unmatched. The CDR3 region has the DNA TGCAGTGCTGAACCCCAAGAGGGACAGGCCGTCTATGGCTACACCTTC. Its translation is CSAEPQEGQAVYGYTF.

This chain joins TRBV29-1 and TRBJ1-4, with 9 bases that match TRBD1. Unmatched junction bases numbered 5, after V lost 6 bases and J lost 0 bases. This CDR3 contains 15 residues. CDR1 is SQVTM, CDR2 ANQGSEA, per germline. The CDR3 DNA sequence: TGCAGCGTGACCGGGACAGGGACAACTAATGAAAAACTGTTTTTT. Its translation is CSVTGTGTTNEKLFF.

This clonotype was found a few times. The CDR3, as DNA: TGTGCCAGCAGCTTTAGCCGACAGGCAAACACAATCTATGGCTACACCTTC. Residues: CASSFSRQANTIYGYTF. This chain uses TRBV7-2 with TRBJ1-2; maybe TRBD1 (6 bases). The length of the CDR3 is 17 residues. The germline V and J ends were trimmed by 3 bases and 4 bases, with 21 bases remaining between them. CDR1 is SGHTA, CDR2 FQGNSA, per germline.

The chain recombines TRBV7-9 with TRBJ2-1; possible D gene TRBD2, 6 bases. The V end was cut by 3 bases, the J end by 5 bases, with 11 bases between. Per the germline V gene, CDR1 is SEHNR and CDR2 is FQNEAQ (reference sequence). This CDR3 spans 14 amino acids. The CDR3 DNA reads TGTGCCAGCAGCTTCGCGGGATCGGACAATGAGCAGTTCTTC. It encodes CASSFAGSDNEQFF.

This clonotype is termed medium-sized. At one end the junction does not follow the germline gene, possibly because of a read error. The CDR3 DNA sequence: TGCGCCAGCAGTCCTAGCGCGGATACGCAGTATTTT. It encodes CASSPSADTQYF. The chain recombines TRBV6-6 with TRBJ2-3, with D tentatively TRBD2 (6 bases). The CDR3 is 12 amino acids. Per germline, CDR1 MNHNY and CDR2 SVGAGI (reference sequence).

The rearrangement uses TRBV29-1 and TRBJ2-5; TRBD1 or TRBD2 may be the D gene (5 bases each). Trimming took off 8 bases at V and 4 bases at J, with 20 bases between the two ends. This CDR3 region has 14 residues. From germline, CDR1 is SQVTM and CDR2 ANQGSEA. CDR3 loop: CSTTGRPSSETQYF. The CDR3 nucleotides read TGCAGCACCACGGGACGCCCCTCGTCAGAGACCCAGTACTTC. The entire variable domain, with the rest obtained from reference TRBV29-1 and TRBJ2-5, is as follows: SAVISQKPSRDICQRGTSLTIQCQVDSQVTMMFWYRQQPGQSLTLIATANQGSEATYESGFVIDKFPISRPNLTFSTLTVSNMSPEDSSIYLCSTTGRPSSETQYFGPGTRLLVL.

This clonotype occurred a few times. V is TRBV6-2 or TRBV6-3 and J is TRBJ2-1, with D possibly matching TRBD2 (5 bases). Trimming removed 5 bases at V and 9 bases at J, with 14 bases between. CDR3 length: 13 residues. CDR1 MNHEY and CDR2 SVGEGT come from the germline V gene. The CDR3 is CASSTNEAGEQFF. In DNA, the CDR3 is TGTGCCAGCAGTACCAACGAGGCGGGTGAGCAGTTCTTC.